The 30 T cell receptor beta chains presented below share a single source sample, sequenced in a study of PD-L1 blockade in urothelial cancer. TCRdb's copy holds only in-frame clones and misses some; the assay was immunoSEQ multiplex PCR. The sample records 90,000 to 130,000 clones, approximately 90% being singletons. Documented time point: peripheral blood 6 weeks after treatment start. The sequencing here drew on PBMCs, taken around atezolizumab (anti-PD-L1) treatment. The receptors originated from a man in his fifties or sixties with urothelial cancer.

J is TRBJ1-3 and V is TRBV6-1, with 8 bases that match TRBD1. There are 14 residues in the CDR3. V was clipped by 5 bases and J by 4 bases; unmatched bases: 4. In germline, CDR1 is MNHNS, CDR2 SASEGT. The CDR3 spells CASSTGGDGNTIYF. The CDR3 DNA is TGTGCCAGCAGTACAGGGGGTGACGGAAACACCATATATTTT.

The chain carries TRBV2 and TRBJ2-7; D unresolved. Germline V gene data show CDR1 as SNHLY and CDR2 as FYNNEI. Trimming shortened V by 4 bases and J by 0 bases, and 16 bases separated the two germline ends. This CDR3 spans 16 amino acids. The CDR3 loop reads CASSVGPTGYSYEQYF. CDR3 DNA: TGTGCCAGCAGTGTTGGCCCCACGGGTTACTCCTACGAGCAGTACTTC.

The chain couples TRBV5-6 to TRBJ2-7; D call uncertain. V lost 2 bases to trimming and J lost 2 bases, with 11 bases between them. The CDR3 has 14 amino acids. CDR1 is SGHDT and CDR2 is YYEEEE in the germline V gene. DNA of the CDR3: TGTGCCAGCAGCTTATTTTTTCTCCCCTACGAGCAGTACTTC. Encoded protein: CASSLFFLPYEQYF.

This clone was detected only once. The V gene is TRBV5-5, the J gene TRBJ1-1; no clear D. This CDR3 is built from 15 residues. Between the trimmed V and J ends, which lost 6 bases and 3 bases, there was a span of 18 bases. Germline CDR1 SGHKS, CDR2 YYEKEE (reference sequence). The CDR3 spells CASTLQRGLYTEAFF. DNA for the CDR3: TGTGCCAGCACCTTACAACGGGGTCTCTACACTGAAGCTTTCTTT.

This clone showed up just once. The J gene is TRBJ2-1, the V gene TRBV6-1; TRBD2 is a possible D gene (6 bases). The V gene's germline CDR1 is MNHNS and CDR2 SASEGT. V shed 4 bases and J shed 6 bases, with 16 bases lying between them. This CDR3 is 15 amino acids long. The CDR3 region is CASSGGLIRPNEQFF. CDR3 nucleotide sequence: TGTGCCAGCAGTGGGGGACTGATTCGACCCAATGAGCAGTTCTTC.

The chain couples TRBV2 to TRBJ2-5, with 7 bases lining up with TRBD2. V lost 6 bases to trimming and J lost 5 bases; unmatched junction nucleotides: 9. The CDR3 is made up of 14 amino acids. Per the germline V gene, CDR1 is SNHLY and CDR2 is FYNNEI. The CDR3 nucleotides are TGTGCCAGCAGCCACGGCGGGAGTTTGGAGACCCAGTACTTC. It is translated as CASSHGGSLETQYF.

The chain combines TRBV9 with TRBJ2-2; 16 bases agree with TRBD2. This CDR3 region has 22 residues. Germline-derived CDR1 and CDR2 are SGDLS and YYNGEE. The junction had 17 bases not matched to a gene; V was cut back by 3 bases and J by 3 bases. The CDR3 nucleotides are TGTGCCAGCAGCGGTAGTTCGGAGAGGGGACTAGCGGGGGGGCCGGACACCGGGGAGCTGTTTTTT. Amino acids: CASSGSSERGLAGGPDTGELFF.

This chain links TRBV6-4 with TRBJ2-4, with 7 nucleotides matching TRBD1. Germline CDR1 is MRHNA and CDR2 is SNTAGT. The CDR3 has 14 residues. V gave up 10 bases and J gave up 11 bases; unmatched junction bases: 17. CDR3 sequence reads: CAKPNRDSELFQYF. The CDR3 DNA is TGTGCCAAACCGAACCGGGACAGCGAGCTTTTTCAGTACTTC.

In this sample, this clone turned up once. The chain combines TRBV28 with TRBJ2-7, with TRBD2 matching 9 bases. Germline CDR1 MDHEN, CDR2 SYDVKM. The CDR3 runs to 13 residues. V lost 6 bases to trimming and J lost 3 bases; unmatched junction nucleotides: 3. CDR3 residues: CASSKTSGYEQYF. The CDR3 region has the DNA TGTGCCAGCAGCAAGACTAGCGGCTACGAGCAGTACTTC.

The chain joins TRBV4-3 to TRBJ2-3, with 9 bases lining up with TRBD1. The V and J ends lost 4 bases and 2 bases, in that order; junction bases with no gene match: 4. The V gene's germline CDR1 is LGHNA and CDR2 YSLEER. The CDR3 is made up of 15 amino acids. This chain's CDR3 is CASSRRTGDTDTQYF. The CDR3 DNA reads TGCGCCAGCAGCCGAAGGACAGGGGACACAGATACGCAGTATTTT.

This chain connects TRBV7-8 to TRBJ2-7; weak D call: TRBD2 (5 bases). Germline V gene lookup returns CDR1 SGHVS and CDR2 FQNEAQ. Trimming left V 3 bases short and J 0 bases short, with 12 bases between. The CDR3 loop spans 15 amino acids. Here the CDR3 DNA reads TGTGCCAGCAGCTTGAGTCGGGATAGCTCCTACGAGCAGTACTTC. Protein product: CASSLSRDSSYEQYF.

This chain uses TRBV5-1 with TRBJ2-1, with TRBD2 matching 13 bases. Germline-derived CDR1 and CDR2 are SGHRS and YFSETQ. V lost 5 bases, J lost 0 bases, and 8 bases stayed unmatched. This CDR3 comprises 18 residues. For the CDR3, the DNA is TGCGCCAGCAGTCCTACTAGCGGGAGGGTCAGCTCCTACAATGAGCAGTTCTTC. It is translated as CASSPTSGRVSSYNEQFF.

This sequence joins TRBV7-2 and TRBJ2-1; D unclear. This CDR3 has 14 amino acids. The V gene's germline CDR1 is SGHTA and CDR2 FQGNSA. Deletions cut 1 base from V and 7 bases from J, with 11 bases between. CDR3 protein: CASSLVWPPNEQFF. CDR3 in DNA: TGTGCCAGCAGCTTAGTATGGCCCCCTAATGAGCAGTTCTTC.

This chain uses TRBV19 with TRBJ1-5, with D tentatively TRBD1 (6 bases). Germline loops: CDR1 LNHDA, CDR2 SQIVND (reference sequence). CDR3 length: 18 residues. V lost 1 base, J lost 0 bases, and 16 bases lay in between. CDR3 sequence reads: CASSIGLGTRFSNQPQHF. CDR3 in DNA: TGTGCCAGTAGTATAGGGTTAGGGACAAGATTTAGCAATCAGCCCCAGCATTTT.

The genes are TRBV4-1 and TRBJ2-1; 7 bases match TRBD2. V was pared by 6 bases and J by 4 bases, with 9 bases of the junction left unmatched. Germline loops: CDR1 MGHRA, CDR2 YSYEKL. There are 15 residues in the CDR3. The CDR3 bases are TGCGCCAGCAGTCCGAGCGGGACCGGGTACAATGAGCAGTTCTTC. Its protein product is CASSPSGTGYNEQFF.

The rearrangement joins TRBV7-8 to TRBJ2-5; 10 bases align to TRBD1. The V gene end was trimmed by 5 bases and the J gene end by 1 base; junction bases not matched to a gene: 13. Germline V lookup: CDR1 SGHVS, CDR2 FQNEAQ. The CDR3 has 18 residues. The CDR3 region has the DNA TGTGCCAGCAGCATGCCCTGGGACAGGGGTTTACTCCAAGAGACCCAGTACTTC. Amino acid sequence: CASSMPWDRGLLQETQYF.

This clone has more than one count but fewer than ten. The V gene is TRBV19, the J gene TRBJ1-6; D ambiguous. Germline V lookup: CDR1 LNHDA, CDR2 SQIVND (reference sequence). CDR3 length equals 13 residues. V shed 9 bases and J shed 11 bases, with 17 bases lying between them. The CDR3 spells CARPTTSRTPLHF. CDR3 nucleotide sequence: TGTGCCAGGCCGACCACGTCTAGAACACCCCTCCACTTT.

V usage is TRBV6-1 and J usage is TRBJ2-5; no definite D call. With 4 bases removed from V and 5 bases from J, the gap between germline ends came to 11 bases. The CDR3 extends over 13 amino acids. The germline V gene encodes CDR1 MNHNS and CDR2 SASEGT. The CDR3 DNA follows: TGTGCCAGCAGTGCCTCCCCCCCGGAGACCCAGTACTTC. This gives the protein CASSASPPETQYF.

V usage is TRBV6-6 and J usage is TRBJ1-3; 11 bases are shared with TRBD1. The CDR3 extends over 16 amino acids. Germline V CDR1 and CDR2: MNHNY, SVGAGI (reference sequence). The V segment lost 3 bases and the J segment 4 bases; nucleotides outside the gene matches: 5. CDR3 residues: CASSYGQGAHGNTIYF. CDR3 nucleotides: TGTGCCAGCAGTTATGGACAGGGGGCGCACGGAAACACCATATATTTT.

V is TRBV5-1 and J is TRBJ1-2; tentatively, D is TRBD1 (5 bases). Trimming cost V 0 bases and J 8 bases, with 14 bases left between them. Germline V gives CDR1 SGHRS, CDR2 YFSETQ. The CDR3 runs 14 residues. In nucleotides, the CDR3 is TGCGCCAGCAGCTTGGAGGGGCGGCAAGGCGGCTACACCTTC. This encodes CASSLEGRQGGYTF.

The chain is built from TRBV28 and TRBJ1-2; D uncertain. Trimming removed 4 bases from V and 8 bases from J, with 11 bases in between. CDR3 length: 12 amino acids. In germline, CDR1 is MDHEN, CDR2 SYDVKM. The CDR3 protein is CASSSSMVGYTF. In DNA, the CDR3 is TGTGCCAGCAGTTCGTCTATGGTGGGCTACACCTTC.

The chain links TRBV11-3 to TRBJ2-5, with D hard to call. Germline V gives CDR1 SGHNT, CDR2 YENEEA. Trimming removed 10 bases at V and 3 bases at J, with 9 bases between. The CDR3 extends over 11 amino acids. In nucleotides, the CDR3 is TGTGCCATACCGAGTGAAGAGACCCAGTACTTC. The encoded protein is CAIPSEETQYF. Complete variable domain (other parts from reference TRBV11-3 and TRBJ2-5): EAGVVQSPRYKIIEKKQPVAFWCNPISGHNTLYWYLQNLGQGPELLIRYENEEAVDDSQLPKDRFSAERLKGVDSTLKIQPAELGDSAVYLCAIPSEETQYFGPGTRLLVL.

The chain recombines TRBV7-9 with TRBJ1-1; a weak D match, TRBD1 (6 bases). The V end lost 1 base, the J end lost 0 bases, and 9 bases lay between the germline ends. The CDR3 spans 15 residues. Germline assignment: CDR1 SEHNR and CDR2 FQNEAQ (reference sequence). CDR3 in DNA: TGTGCCAGCAGCTTAGAGGGGACATTGAACACTGAAGCTTTCTTT. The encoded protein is CASSLEGTLNTEAFF. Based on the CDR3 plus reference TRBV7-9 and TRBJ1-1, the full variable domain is DTGVSQNPRHKITKRGQNVTFRCDPISEHNRLYWYRQTLGQGPEFLTYFQNEAQLEKSRLLSDRFSAERPKGSFSTLEIQRTEQGDSAMYLCASSLEGTLNTEAFFGQGTRLTVV.

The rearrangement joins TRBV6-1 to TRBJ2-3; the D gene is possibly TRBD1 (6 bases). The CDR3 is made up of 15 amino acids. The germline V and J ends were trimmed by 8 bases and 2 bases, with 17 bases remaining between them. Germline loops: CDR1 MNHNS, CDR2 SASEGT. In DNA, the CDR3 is TGTGCCAGCCGCCTTTTCACAGGGACCACAGATACGCAGTATTTT. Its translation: CASRLFTGTTDTQYF.

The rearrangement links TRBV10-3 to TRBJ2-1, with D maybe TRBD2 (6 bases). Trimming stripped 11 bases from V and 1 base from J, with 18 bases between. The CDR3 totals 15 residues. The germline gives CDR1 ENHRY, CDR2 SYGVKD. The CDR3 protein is CAAKLDGSSYNEQFF. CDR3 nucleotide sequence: TGTGCCGCCAAACTCGACGGGAGTTCCTACAATGAGCAGTTCTTC.

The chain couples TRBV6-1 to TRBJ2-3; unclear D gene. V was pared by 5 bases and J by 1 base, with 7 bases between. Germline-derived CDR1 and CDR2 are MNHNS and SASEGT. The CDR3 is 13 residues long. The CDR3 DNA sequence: TGTGCCAGCAGTAACTATCGCACAGATACGCAGTATTTT. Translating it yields CASSNYRTDTQYF.

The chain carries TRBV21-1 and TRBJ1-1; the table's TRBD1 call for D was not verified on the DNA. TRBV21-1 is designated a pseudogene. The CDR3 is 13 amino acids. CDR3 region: CASSKVRHSEAFF. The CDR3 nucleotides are TGTGCCAGCAGCAAAGTCAGGCATTCTGAAGCTTTCTTT.

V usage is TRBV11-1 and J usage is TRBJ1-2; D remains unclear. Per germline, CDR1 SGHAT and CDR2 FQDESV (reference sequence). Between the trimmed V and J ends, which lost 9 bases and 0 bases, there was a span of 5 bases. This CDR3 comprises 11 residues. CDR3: CASGANYGYTF. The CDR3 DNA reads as TGTGCCAGTGGAGCTAACTATGGCTACACCTTC.

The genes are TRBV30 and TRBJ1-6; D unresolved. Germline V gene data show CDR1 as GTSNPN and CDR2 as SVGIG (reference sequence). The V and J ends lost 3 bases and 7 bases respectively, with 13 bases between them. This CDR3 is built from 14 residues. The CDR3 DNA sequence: TGTGCCTGGAGGGTCGCAGGCACCAATTCACCCCTCCACTTT. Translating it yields CAWRVAGTNSPLHF.

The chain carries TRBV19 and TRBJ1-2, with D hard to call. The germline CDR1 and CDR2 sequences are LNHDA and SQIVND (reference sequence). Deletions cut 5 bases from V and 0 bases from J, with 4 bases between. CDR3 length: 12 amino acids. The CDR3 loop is CASSSSNYGYTF. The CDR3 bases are TGTGCCAGTAGTTCCTCTAACTATGGCTACACCTTC.